The sequence of this T cell receptor (beta chain) was determined in a study of cytomegalovirus exposure and HLA in healthy donors. The V gene lost 0 bases and the J gene lost 2 bases, with 10 bases spanning the gap. CDR3 length equals 15 residues. CDR1 is SGDLS, CDR2 YYNGEE, per germline. The PCR employed 60 Vbeta primers together with 13 Jbeta primers. The data were produced by immunoSEQ multiplex PCR, yet TCRdb's version contains in-frame clones alone and is incomplete. The repertoire holds around 120,000 clones, approximately 80% seen once, with 3.5% to 5% in the top ten. The sample taken for sequencing was PBMCs. The gene calls are TRBV9 and TRBJ2-3, with D perhaps matching TRBD2 (6 bases). This receptor was identified in a man aged 25-45 years in good health and CMV-seropositive. The CDR3 is CASSVATSLTDTQYF. CDR3 nucleotide sequence: TGTGCCAGCAGCGTAGCAACTAGCCTCACAGATACGCAGTATTTT.